This TCR beta chain was recorded in a study of shared clonotypes between healthy human individuals. From germline, CDR1 is MNHEY and CDR2 SMNVEV (reference sequence). This CDR3 comprises 14 residues. The V and J ends lost 6 bases and 7 bases, in that order; junction bases with no gene match: 9. Generated by immunoSEQ multiplex PCR, the TCRdb table keeps only in-frame clones and is missing some. Of about 530,000 clones listed, almost 97% are singletons. The receptor's source is a woman younger than 45 in good health. J is TRBJ1-2 and V is TRBV27; 9 bases match TRBD1. Specimen: naive CD4+ T cells sorted from blood. Subset given: CD45RA+ positively selected. CDR3 nucleotides: TGTGCCAGCAGCCGAAGGGACAGGGAACTTGGCTACACCTTC. Translated: CASSRRDRELGYTF.